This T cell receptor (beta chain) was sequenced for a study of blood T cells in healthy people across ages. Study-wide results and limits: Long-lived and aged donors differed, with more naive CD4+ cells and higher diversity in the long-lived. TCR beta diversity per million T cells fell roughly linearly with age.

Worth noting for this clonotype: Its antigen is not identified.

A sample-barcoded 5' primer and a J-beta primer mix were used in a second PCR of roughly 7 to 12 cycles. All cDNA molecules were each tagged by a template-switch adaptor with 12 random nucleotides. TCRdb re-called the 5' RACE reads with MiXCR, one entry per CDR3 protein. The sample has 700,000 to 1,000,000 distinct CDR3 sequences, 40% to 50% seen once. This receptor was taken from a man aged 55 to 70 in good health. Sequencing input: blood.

CDR3 sequence (DNA): TGTGCCAGCAGTTTATCTGACAGGGCTGGGGCCAACGTCCTGACTTTC. Translated: CASSLSDRAGANVLTF. The chain recombines TRBV28 with TRBJ2-6; 7 bases line up with TRBD1. The germline V gene encodes CDR1 MDHEN and CDR2 SYDVKM. This CDR3 has 16 residues. With V trimmed by 1 base and J by 2 bases, 2 bases remained unmatched.